These 7 T cell receptor beta chains came from one sample sequenced in a study of cytomegalovirus exposure and HLA in healthy donors. 60 Vbeta and 13 Jbeta primers were used in PCR. Sequenced by immunoSEQ multiplex PCR; TCRdb stores in-frame clones only, minus some. The data hold around 90,000 clones, with roughly 67% observed a single time. Sequencing input: PBMCs. Receptor source: a woman between 50 and 59 years old in good health and CMV-seropositive.

This clone appeared a single time. This chain joins TRBV7-9 and TRBJ1-4; 11 bases fit TRBD1. J gave up 8 bases and V 3 bases, and 8 bases lay outside the gene matches. The CDR3 covers 16 residues. CDR1 and CDR2 from the germline V gene are SEHNR and FQNEAQ (reference sequence). For the CDR3, the DNA is TGTGCCAGCAGCTTGCCGGTGGGACAGGGGGGAGAAAAACTGTTTTTT. It codes for CASSLPVGQGGEKLFF.

The chain couples TRBV7-3 to TRBJ2-3; 7 bases align to TRBD1. V shed 5 bases, J shed 4 bases, and the junction held 6 bases outside the gene matches. The CDR3 runs 14 residues. The V gene's germline CDR1 is SGHTA and CDR2 FQGTGA. The CDR3 DNA follows: TGTGCCAGCAGCAAAGACAGGGTATCAGATACGCAGTATTTT. The encoded protein is CASSKDRVSDTQYF. Using reference TRBV7-3 and TRBJ2-3 for the parts outside the CDR3, the full variable domain is GAGVSQTPSNKVTEKGKYVELRCDPISGHTALYWYRQSLGQGPEFLIYFQGTGAADDSGLPNDRFFAVRPEGSVSTLKIQRTERGDSAVYLCASSKDRVSDTQYFGPGTRLTVL.

The rearrangement joins TRBV27 to TRBJ2-7, with a possible D match to TRBD2 (5 bases). The CDR3 contains 16 residues. The germline V and J ends were trimmed by 3 bases and 0 bases, with 15 bases remaining between them. The germline V gene encodes CDR1 MNHEY and CDR2 SMNVEV (reference sequence). The CDR3 DNA reads TGTGCCAGCAGTTTTACGAGGGCCCGAAGCTCCTACGAGCAGTACTTC. It yields the protein CASSFTRARSSYEQYF.

This clone was detected only a few times. This rearrangement joins TRBV5-1 to TRBJ2-2, with D maybe TRBD2 (5 bases). CDR3 length: 14 amino acids. Trimming stripped 2 bases from V and 6 bases from J, with 11 bases between. Germline V gene lookup returns CDR1 SGHRS and CDR2 YFSETQ. This CDR3 is CASSFLGVPGELFF. The CDR3 bases are TGCGCCAGCAGCTTCCTCGGGGTACCCGGGGAGCTGTTTTTT.

This clone turned up a few times. The V call is TRBV7-9, the J call TRBJ2-1, with TRBD1 identical over 7 bases. The V segment lost 5 bases and the J segment 10 bases; nucleotides outside the gene matches: 8. The CDR3 contains 13 residues. Germline V gene sequence: CDR1 SEHNR, CDR2 FQNEAQ (reference sequence). The CDR3 region has the DNA TGTGCCAGCAGCGCCGGCAGGGGGATAGAGCAGTTCTTC. This encodes CASSAGRGIEQFF.

V and J are TRBV6-1 and TRBJ1-6; TRBD1 matches 9 bases. The CDR3 is made up of 15 amino acids. J was trimmed by 8 bases and V by 1 base; bases with no gene match: 3. CDR1 is MNHNS and CDR2 is SASEGT in the germline V gene. The CDR3 is CASSEGDRDYSPLHF. The CDR3 coding sequence is TGTGCCAGCAGTGAAGGGGACAGGGATTATTCACCCCTCCACTTT.

In its sample, this clone was seen a few times. The rearrangement uses TRBV9 and TRBJ2-5, with 8 bases identical to TRBD2. Germline V gene lookup returns CDR1 SGDLS and CDR2 YYNGEE. V lost 5 bases, J lost 4 bases, and 10 bases stayed unmatched. CDR3 size: 15 residues. The CDR3 loop is CASSPSGGELETQYF. CDR3 coding DNA: TGTGCCAGCAGTCCATCGGGGGGGGAACTAGAGACCCAGTACTTC.